These 28 T cell receptor beta chains originate from one sample sequenced in a study of blood T cell repertoires in COVID-19. Assay: immunoSEQ multiplex PCR; the TCRdb copy retains only in-frame clones and omits some. The sample lists 150,000 to 200,000 clones; about three quarters were seen once. The specimen sequenced was peripheral blood. These receptor sequences come from a woman aged 50 to 60 with active or convalescent COVID-19.

This clone is a singleton in its sample. V is TRBV18 and J is TRBJ2-3; 9 nucleotides line up with TRBD1. CDR3 length: 15 residues. V was clipped by 0 bases and J by 4 bases; unmatched bases: 2. Germline V lookup: CDR1 KGHSH, CDR2 LQKENI. The CDR3 protein is CASSPPRQGADTQYF. The CDR3 DNA sequence: TGTGCCAGCTCACCACCGCGACAGGGGGCAGATACGCAGTATTTT. Based on the CDR3 plus reference TRBV18 and TRBJ2-3, the full variable domain is NAGVMQNPRHLVRRRGQEARLRCSPMKGHSHVYWYRQLPEEGLKFMVYLQKENIIDESGMPKERFSAEFPKEGPSILRIQQVVRGDSAAYFCASSPPRQGADTQYFGPGTRLTVL.

The chain recombines TRBV7-9 with TRBJ1-5; weak D call: TRBD1 (5 bases). The ends were cut back, 3 bases at V and 6 bases at J, with 9 bases in the middle. The germline V gene has CDR1 SEHNR and CDR2 FQNEAQ (reference sequence). This CDR3 region has 13 residues. The DNA for the CDR3 is TGTGCCAGCAGCTTGTCAGGGCCTCAGCCCCAGCATTTT. Protein: CASSLSGPQPQHF. Supplemented by reference TRBV7-9 and TRBJ1-5, the full variable domain reads DTGVSQNPRHKITKRGQNVTFRCDPISEHNRLYWYRQTLGQGPEFLTYFQNEAQLEKSRLLSDRFSAERPKGSFSTLEIQRTEQGDSAMYLCASSLSGPQPQHFGDGTRLSIL.

In its sample, this clone was seen once. CDR3 bases: TGTGCCAGCAGTTTATTAGCGGGGGATGGGCCGACAAGCTCCGGGGAGCTGTTTTTT. This gives the protein CASSLLAGDGPTSSGELFF. The chain uses TRBV28 and TRBJ2-2; TRBD2 aligns across 9 bases. J lost 6 bases, V lost 1 base, and 15 bases had no gene match. CDR1 and CDR2 from the germline V gene are MDHEN and SYDVKM. CDR3 length equals 19 residues.

This clone appeared many times. The chain links TRBV19 to TRBJ1-6; 7 positions agree with TRBD1. V was clipped by 3 bases and J by 9 bases; unmatched bases: 8. The CDR3 extends over 15 amino acids. CDR1 LNHDA and CDR2 SQIVND come from the germline V gene (reference sequence). Here the CDR3 DNA reads TGTGCCAGTAGTATGGGCAGGGGGATAATTTCACCCCTCCACTTT. Its protein is CASSMGRGIISPLHF.

The chain employs TRBV6-5 and TRBJ1-5; tentatively, D is TRBD1 (5 bases). Trimming stripped 5 bases from V and 0 bases from J, with 8 bases between. The CDR3 is made up of 14 amino acids. Germline CDR1 reads MNHEY; CDR2 reads SVGAGI. As DNA, the CDR3 is TGTGCCAGCAGTCTCAGGGTTAGCAATCAGCCCCAGCATTTT. Protein sequence: CASSLRVSNQPQHF.

The chain uses TRBV30 and TRBJ1-5; D possibly corresponds to TRBD1 (5 bases). This CDR3 is 14 amino acids long. Germline V gives CDR1 GTSNPN, CDR2 SVGIG (reference sequence). Trimming took off 4 bases at V and 7 bases at J, with 17 bases between the two ends. The CDR3 nucleotides are TGTGCCTGGACTCTGGGGGGGTCCGACCAGCCCCAGCATTTT. This sequence encodes CAWTLGGSDQPQHF.

The V gene is TRBV7-8, the J gene TRBJ1-2, with TRBD1 matching 9 bases. CDR1 and CDR2 from the germline V gene are SGHVS and FQNEAQ. V lost 5 bases, J lost 6 bases, and 4 bases stayed unmatched. This CDR3 is built from 13 residues. In nucleotides, the CDR3 is TGTGCCAGCAGCCGAGACAGGGGGGATGGCTACACCTTC. Translating gives CASSRDRGDGYTF.

This rearrangement joins TRBV4-3 to TRBJ2-5; 8 bases map to TRBD2. The CDR3 extends over 20 amino acids. The trim removed 0 bases at V and 3 bases at J, leaving 18 bases unmatched. Germline assignment: CDR1 LGHNA and CDR2 YSLEER. For the CDR3, the DNA is TGCGCCAGCAGCCAAGAGGTCCGCTTAGCGGGGCCGAATCGAAAAGAGACCCAGTACTTC. It specifies CASSQEVRLAGPNRKETQYF.

The chain has TRBV29-1 and TRBJ2-7, with 7 bases that match TRBD1. The CDR3 has 14 amino acids. With V trimmed by 6 bases and J by 0 bases, 8 bases remained unmatched. CDR1 and CDR2 (germline): SQVTM, ANQGSEA. The chain's CDR3 is CSVERTGSSYEQYF. The CDR3 DNA reads as TGCAGCGTGGAGAGGACAGGTTCCTCCTACGAGCAGTACTTC.

The J gene is TRBJ1-2, the V gene TRBV6-5; 7 bases fit TRBD1. Germline trimming cut 2 bases from V and 7 bases from J; bases unmatched to any gene: 10. Germline loops: CDR1 MNHEY, CDR2 SVGAGI. The length of the CDR3 is 15 residues. CDR3 sequence (DNA): TGTGCCAGCAGTTACGGGGCCAGGGGGAGAGTTGGCTACACCTTC. Its protein is CASSYGARGRVGYTF.

About this clone: Other nucleotide sequences from this sample produce the same CDR3. CDR3 sequence reads: CASSQEGQGYNEQFF. CDR3 in DNA: TGCGCCAGCAGCCAAGAGGGACAGGGCTACAATGAGCAGTTCTTC. V and J are TRBV4-3 and TRBJ2-1, with 9 bases matching TRBD1. This CDR3 contains 15 residues. The ends lost 0 bases at V and 3 bases at J; junction bases unmatched: 0. The germline gives CDR1 LGHNA, CDR2 YSLEER.

The rearrangement uses TRBV7-9 and TRBJ2-5; 9 bases are a match to TRBD2. The CDR3 has 15 amino acids. CDR1 is SEHNR and CDR2 is FQNEAQ in the germline V gene (reference sequence). V shed 4 bases and J 2 bases; nucleotides not matched to a gene: 5. CDR3 residues: CASSWAGGAQETQYF. DNA for the CDR3: TGTGCCAGCAGCTGGGCGGGGGGGGCTCAAGAGACCCAGTACTTC.

The CDR3 DNA reads TGTGCCTACAGGGTGGTATACACCGGGGAGCTGTTTTTT. Translation: CAYRVVYTGELFF. The rearrangement uses TRBV6-5 and TRBJ2-2, with TRBD1 as a possible D gene (6 bases). Germline lookup yields CDR1 MNHEY and CDR2 SVGAGI. This CDR3 region has 13 residues. V was shortened by 11 bases and J by 3 bases, with 13 bases between the two germline ends.

This chain connects TRBV7-2 to TRBJ2-1, with TRBD1 as a possible D gene (5 bases). The CDR3 length is 16 residues. Trimming pared 2 bases from V and 5 bases from J, leaving 16 bases between. The V gene's germline CDR1 is SGHTA and CDR2 FQGNSA. In nucleotides, the CDR3 is TGTGCCAGCAGCTTAAGGGGTGGGTTGAAAAACAATGAGCAGTTCTTC. It codes for CASSLRGGLKNNEQFF.

V is TRBV7-8 and J is TRBJ1-2; D gene unclear. The V gene lost 1 base and the J gene lost 2 bases, with 11 bases spanning the gap. The germline gives CDR1 SGHVS, CDR2 FQNEAQ. The CDR3 is 15 amino acids. This chain's CDR3 is CASSLEFSANYGYTF. CDR3 DNA sequence: TGTGCCAGCAGCTTAGAATTCTCCGCGAACTATGGCTACACCTTC. The full variable domain, with the rest looked up from reference TRBV7-8 and TRBJ1-2, is GAGVSQSPRYKVAKRGQDVALRCDPISGHVSLFWYQQALGQGPEFLTYFQNEAQLDKSGLPSDRFFAERPEGSVSTLKIQRTQQEDSAVYLCASSLEFSANYGYTFGSGTRLTVV.

The gene calls are TRBV3-1 (or the pseudogene TRBV3-2) and TRBJ2-5; a weak D match, TRBD2 (7 bases). The CDR3 is made up of 16 amino acids. Trimming pared 4 bases from V and 5 bases from J, leaving 20 bases between. CDR1 and CDR2 (germline): LGHDT, YNNKEL (reference sequence). The CDR3, as DNA: TGTGCCAGCAGCCCCTCCGTCCGGGGGGCGGGGGAGACCCAGTACTTC. Its protein product is CASSPSVRGAGETQYF.

Points on this clone: Possible read error: a much larger clone is one base away. DNA for the CDR3: TGTGCCAGCAGCTTAGCCAGCTACGAGCAGTACTTC. Protein sequence: CASSLASYEQYF. The chain uses TRBV11-2 and TRBJ2-7; D unresolved. Germline CDR1 SGHAT, CDR2 FQNNGV. The germline V and J ends were trimmed by 1 base and 3 bases, with 4 bases remaining between them. The length of the CDR3 is 12 residues.

The genes are TRBV27 and TRBJ1-5; 9 bases align to TRBD1. CDR1 and CDR2 from the germline V gene are MNHEY and SMNVEV (reference sequence). This CDR3 contains 17 residues. The trim removed 1 base at V and 1 base at J, leaving 5 bases unmatched. The CDR3 DNA is TGTGCCAGCAGTTTATTCGGGACAGGGCCCAGCAATCAGCCCCAGCATTTT. Translated: CASSLFGTGPSNQPQHF.

This clone was picked up one time. One junction end disagrees with the germline gene, perhaps due to a read error. V usage is TRBV5-1 and J usage is TRBJ2-7; 7 bases align to TRBD1. Germline assignment: CDR1 SGHRS and CDR2 YFSETQ. This CDR3 is built from 15 residues. The CDR3 sequence is CASSPLTGTDYKQYF. DNA for the CDR3: TGCGCCAGCAGTCCTCTTACAGGGACAGACTACAAGCAGTACTTC.

V and J are TRBV4-2 and TRBJ1-2, with D possibly being TRBD1 (5 bases). The CDR3 length is 16 residues. Germline CDR1 is LGHNA and CDR2 is YNFKEQ. The V and J ends lost 6 bases and 3 bases respectively, with 20 bases between them. The CDR3 nucleotides read TGTGCCAGCAGACCCAAAGCGGCGGCGGGGCACTATGGCTACACCTTC. Its protein product is CASRPKAAAGHYGYTF.

V usage is TRBV10-2 and J usage is TRBJ2-3; 10 nucleotides match TRBD2. The ends lost 10 bases at V and 6 bases at J; junction bases unmatched: 10. Germline CDR1 is WSHSY and CDR2 is SAAADI. The length of the CDR3 is 14 residues. CDR3 in DNA: TGCGCCACCTCCCTAGCGGGGGAGTGGGATACGCAGTATTTT. Translating gives CATSLAGEWDTQYF.

In its sample, this clone was seen once. This chain joins TRBV7-2 and TRBJ2-4, with a possible D match to TRBD1 (6 bases). The CDR3 has 19 amino acids. V was clipped by 6 bases and J by 0 bases, with 24 bases between them. CDR1 SGHTA and CDR2 FQGNSA come from the germline V gene. The DNA for the CDR3 is TGTGCCAGCAGTCTACCAGGGGCCCGGGACCGCGTAGCCAAAAACATTCAGTACTTC. Protein sequence: CASSLPGARDRVAKNIQYF.

This chain links TRBV10-3 with TRBJ2-3; 10 nucleotides align to TRBD2. The V gene end was trimmed by 3 bases and the J gene end by 6 bases; junction bases not matched to a gene: 6. Looked up from germline, CDR1 is ENHRY and CDR2 is SYGVKD. The CDR3 covers 15 residues. DNA for the CDR3: TGTGCCATCAGTGACCCGGGACTAGCGAGGGATACGCAGTATTTT. Its protein is CAISDPGLARDTQYF.

The CDR3 sequence is CASSLGAASYEQYF. The CDR3 region has the DNA TGTGCCAGCAGCTTGGGAGCCGCCTCCTACGAGCAGTACTTC. V usage is TRBV7-9 and J usage is TRBJ2-7; a possible D gene is TRBD2 (5 bases). Trimming took off 3 bases at V and 0 bases at J, with 9 bases between the two ends. Germline assignment: CDR1 SEHNR and CDR2 FQNEAQ (reference sequence). This CDR3 is built from 14 residues.

This rearrangement joins TRBV28 to TRBJ1-2; D call uncertain. V was trimmed by 1 base and J by 2 bases, leaving 8 bases between them. Germline CDR1 reads MDHEN; CDR2 reads SYDVKM. The CDR3 length is 14 residues. This CDR3 is CASSLLLQNYGYTF. DNA for the CDR3: TGTGCCAGCAGTTTATTGTTGCAGAACTATGGCTACACCTTC.

In its sample, this clone was seen a few times. The chain has TRBV7-2 and TRBJ1-6, with a tentative D call TRBD1 (5 bases). Germline V gene sequence: CDR1 SGHTA, CDR2 FQGNSA. Trimming removed 5 bases at V and 13 bases at J, with 21 bases between. There are 15 residues in the CDR3. Here the CDR3 reads CASSPGSGAPLPLHF. The CDR3 nucleotides are TGTGCCAGCAGCCCCGGAAGCGGGGCTCCCCTCCCCCTCCACTTT.

The rearrangement uses TRBV29-1 and TRBJ1-2; 9 nucleotides match TRBD1. The CDR3 loop spans 13 amino acids. Germline lookup yields CDR1 SQVTM and CDR2 ANQGSEA. After removal of 7 bases from V and 3 bases from J, the junction contained 6 bases not matched to a gene. DNA of the CDR3: TGCAGCGGGGGGGACAGGGTTTACTATGGCTACACCTTC. Its translation is CSGGDRVYYGYTF. The full variable domain, in which reference TRBV29-1 and TRBJ1-2 provide the parts outside the CDR3, is SAVISQKPSRDICQRGTSLTIQCQVDSQVTMMFWYRQQPGQSLTLIATANQGSEATYESGFVIDKFPISRPNLTFSTLTVSNMSPEDSSIYLCSGGDRVYYGYTFGSGTRLTVV.

The chain uses TRBV7-2 and TRBJ2-2, with 7 bases aligning to TRBD1. With 4 bases clipped from V and 0 bases from J, the junction kept 2 bases outside the gene matches. Germline CDR1 SGHTA, CDR2 FQGNSA. The CDR3 sequence is 15 residues long. The CDR3 is CASSSTGPNTGELFF. In DNA, the CDR3 is TGTGCCAGCAGCTCGACAGGGCCGAACACCGGGGAGCTGTTTTTT.